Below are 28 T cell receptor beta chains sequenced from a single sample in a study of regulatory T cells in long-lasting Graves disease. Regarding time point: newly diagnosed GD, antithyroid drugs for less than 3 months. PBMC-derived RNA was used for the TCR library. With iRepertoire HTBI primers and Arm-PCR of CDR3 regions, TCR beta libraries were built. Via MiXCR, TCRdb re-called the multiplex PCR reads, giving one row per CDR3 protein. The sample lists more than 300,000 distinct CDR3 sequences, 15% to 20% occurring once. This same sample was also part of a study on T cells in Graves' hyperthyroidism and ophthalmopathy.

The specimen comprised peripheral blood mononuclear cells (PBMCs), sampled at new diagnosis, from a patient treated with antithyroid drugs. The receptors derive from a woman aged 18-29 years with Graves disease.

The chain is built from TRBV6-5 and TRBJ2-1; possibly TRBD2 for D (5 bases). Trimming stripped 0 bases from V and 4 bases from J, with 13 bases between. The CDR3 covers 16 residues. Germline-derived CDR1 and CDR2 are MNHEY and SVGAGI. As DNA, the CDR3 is TGTGCCAGCAGTTACTCTGGCCCAAAGCGGTACAATGAGCAGTTCTTC. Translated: CASSYSGPKRYNEQFF.

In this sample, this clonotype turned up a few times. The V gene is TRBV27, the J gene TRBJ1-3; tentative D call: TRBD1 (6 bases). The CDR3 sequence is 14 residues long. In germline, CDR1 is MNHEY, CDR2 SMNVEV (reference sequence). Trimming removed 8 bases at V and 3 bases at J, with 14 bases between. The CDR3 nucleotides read TGTGCCAGCCGCAGTGGGGGGCTTGGAAACACCATATATTTT. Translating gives CASRSGGLGNTIYF.

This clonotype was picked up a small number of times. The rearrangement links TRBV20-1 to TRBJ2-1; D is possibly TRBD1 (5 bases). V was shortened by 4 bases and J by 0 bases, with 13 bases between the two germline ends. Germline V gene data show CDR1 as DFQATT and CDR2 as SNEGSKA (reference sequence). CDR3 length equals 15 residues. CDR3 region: CSATSLGDSYNEQFF. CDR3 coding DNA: TGCAGTGCTACATCCCTAGGGGACTCCTACAATGAGCAGTTCTTC.

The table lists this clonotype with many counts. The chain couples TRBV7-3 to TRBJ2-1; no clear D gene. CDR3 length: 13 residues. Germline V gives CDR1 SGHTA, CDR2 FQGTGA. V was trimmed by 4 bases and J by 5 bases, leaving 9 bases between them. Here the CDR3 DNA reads TGTGCCAGCAGCTCCCCCAACAACAATGAGCAGTTCTTC. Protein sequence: CASSSPNNNEQFF.

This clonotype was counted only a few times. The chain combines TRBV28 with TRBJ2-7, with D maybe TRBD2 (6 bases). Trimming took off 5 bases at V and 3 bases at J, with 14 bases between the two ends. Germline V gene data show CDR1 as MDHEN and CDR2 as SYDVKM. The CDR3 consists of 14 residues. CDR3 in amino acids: CASSDYGGGYEQYF. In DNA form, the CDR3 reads TGTGCCAGCAGTGATTACGGGGGAGGCTACGAGCAGTACTTC.

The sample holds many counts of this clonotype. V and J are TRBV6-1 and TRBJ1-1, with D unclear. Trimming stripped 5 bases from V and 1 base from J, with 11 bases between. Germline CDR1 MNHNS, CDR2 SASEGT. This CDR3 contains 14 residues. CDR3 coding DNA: TGTGCCAGCAGTCGTAAGACGGCGAACACTGAAGCTTTCTTT. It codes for CASSRKTANTEAFF.

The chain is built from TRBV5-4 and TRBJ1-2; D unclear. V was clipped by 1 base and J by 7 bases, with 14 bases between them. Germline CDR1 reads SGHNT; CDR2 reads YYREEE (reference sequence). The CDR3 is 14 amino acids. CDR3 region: CASSLYGEYGGYTF. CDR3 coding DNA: TGTGCCAGCAGCTTGTACGGAGAGTACGGTGGCTACACCTTC.

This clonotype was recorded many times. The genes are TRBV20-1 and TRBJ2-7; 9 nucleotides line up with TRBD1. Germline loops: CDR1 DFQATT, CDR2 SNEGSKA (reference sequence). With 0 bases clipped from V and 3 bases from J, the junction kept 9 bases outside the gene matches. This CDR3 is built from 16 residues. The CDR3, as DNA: TGCAGTGCTAGAGATCGCGACCGGACAGGGGACTACGAGCAGTACTTC. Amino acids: CSARDRDRTGDYEQYF.

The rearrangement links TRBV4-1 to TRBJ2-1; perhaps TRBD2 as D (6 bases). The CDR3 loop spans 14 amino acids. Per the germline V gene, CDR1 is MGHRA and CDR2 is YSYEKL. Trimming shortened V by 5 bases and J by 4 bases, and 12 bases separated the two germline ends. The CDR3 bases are TGCGCCAGCAGCTCCCGGGCGGGGTACAATGAGCAGTTCTTC. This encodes CASSSRAGYNEQFF.

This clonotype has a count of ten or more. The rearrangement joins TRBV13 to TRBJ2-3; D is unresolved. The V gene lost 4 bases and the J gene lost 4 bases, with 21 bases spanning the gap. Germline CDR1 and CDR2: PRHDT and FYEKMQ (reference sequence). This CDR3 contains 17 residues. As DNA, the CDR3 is TGTGCCAGCAGCTCTTCTTTGGAGCCCCAAGTGGCAGATACGCAGTATTTT. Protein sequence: CASSSSLEPQVADTQYF.

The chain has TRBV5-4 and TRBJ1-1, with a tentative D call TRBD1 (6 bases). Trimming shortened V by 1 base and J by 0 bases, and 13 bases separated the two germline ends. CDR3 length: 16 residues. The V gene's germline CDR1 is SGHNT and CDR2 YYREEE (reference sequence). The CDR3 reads CASSLQGRGMNTEAFF. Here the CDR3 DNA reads TGTGCCAGCAGCTTGCAGGGCAGGGGAATGAACACTGAAGCTTTCTTT.

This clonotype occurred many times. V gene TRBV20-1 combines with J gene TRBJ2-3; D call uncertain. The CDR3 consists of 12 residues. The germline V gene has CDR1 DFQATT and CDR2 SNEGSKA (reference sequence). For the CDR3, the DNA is TGCACCACCTGGGCGGTGGCAGATACGCAGTATTTT. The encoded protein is CTTWAVADTQYF.

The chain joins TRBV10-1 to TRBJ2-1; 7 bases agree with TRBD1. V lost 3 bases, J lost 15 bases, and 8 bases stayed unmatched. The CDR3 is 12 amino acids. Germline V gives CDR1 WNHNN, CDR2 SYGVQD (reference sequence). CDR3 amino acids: CASSDPGQFLFF. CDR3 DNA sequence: TGCGCCAGCAGTGACCCGGGACAGTTTCTGTTCTTC.

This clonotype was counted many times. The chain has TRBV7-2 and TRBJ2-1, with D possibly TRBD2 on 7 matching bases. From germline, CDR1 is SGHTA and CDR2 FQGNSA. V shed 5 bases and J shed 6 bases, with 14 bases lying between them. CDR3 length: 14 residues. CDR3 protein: CASSQGGVGNEQFF. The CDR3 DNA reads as TGTGCCAGCAGCCAAGGGGGGGTTGGCAATGAGCAGTTCTTC.

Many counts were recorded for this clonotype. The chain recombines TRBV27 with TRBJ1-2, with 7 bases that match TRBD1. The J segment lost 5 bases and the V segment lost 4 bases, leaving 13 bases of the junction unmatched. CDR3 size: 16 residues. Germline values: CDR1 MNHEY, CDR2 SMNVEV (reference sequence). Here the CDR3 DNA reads TGTGCCAGCAGTTCAAAGGGGGCGCCAGGGGATTATGGCTACACCTTC. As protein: CASSSKGAPGDYGYTF.

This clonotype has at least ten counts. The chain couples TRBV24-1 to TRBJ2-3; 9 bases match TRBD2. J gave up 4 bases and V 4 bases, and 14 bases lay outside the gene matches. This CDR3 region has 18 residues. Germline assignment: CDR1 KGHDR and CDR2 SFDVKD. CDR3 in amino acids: CATSDPPGVAGEADTQYF. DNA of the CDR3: TGTGCCACCAGTGACCCCCCCGGGGTAGCGGGAGAGGCAGATACGCAGTATTTT.

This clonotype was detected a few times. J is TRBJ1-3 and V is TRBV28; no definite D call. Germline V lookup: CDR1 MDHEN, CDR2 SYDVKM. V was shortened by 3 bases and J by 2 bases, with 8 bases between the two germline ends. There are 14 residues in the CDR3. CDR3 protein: CASSFRIPGNTIYF. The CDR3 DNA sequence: TGTGCCAGCAGTTTCCGGATCCCTGGAAACACCATATATTTT.

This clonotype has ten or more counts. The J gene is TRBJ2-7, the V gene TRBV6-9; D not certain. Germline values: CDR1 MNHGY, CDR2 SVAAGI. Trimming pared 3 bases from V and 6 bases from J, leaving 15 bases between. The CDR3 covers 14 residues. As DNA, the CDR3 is TGTGCCAGCAGTTACGTGAAGGGTCCCTTCGAGCAGTACTTC. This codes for CASSYVKGPFEQYF.

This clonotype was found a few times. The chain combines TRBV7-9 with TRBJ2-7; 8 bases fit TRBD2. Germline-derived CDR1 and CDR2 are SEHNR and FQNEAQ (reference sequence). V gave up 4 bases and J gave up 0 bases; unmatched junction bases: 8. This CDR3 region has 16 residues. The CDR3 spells CASSSTRTSTSYEQYF. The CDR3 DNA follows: TGTGCCAGCAGCTCGACTCGGACTAGCACCTCCTACGAGCAGTACTTC. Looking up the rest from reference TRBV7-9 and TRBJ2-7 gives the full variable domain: DTGVSQNPRHKITKRGQNVTFRCDPISEHNRLYWYRQTLGQGPEFLTYFQNEAQLEKSRLLSDRFSAERPKGSFSTLEIQRTEQGDSAMYLCASSSTRTSTSYEQYFGPGTRLTVT.

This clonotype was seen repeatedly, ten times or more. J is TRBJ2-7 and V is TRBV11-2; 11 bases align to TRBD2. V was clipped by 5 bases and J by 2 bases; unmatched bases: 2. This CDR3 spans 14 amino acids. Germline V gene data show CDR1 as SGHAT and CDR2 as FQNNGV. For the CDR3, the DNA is TGTGCCAGCAGCCTTAGCGGGAGGGCCTACGAGCAGTACTTC. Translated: CASSLSGRAYEQYF.

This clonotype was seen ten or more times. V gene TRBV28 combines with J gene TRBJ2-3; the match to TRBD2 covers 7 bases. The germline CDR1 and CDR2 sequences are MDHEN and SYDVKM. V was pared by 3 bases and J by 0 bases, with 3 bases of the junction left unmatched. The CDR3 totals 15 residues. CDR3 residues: CASSFPAGSTDTQYF. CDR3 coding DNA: TGTGCCAGCAGTTTCCCAGCGGGAAGCACAGATACGCAGTATTTT.

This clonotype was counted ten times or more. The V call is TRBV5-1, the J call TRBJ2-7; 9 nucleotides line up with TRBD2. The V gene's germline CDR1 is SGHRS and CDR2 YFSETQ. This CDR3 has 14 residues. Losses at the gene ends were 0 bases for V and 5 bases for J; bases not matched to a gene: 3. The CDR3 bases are TGCGCCAGCAGCTTGGCTAGCGGGGTTAACGAGCAGTACTTC. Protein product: CASSLASGVNEQYF.

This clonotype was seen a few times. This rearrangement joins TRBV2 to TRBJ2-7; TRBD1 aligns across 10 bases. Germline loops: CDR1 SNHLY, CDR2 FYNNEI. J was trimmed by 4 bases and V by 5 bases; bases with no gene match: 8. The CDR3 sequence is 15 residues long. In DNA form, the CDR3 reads TGTGCCAGCAGTCGTATGACAGGGGGCTTTTACGAGCAGTACTTC. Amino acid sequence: CASSRMTGGFYEQYF.

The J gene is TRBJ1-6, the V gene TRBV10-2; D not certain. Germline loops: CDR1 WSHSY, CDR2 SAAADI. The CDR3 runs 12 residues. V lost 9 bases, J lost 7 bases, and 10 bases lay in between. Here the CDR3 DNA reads TGCGCCAGTGCTGATTGGAATTCACCCCTCCACTTT. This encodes CASADWNSPLHF.

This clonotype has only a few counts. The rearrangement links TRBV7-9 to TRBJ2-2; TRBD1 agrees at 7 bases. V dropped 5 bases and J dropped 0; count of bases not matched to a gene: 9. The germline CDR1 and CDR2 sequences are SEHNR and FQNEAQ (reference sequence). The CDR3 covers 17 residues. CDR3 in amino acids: CASSPYRGQPNTGELFF. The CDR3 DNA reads TGTGCCAGCAGCCCATACCGGGGACAGCCGAACACCGGGGAGCTGTTTTTT.

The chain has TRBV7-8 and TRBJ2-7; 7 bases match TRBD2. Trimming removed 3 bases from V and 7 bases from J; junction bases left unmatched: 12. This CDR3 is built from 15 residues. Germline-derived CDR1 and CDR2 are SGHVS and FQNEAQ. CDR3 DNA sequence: TGTGCCAGCAGCTTCCGCTTAGCGGGTTATTTTGAGCAGTACTTC. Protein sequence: CASSFRLAGYFEQYF.

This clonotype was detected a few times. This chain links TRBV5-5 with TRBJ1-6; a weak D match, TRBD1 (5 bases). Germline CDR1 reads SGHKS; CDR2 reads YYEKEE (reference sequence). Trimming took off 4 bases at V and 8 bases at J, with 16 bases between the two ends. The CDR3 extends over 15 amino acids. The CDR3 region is CASSPRLARDSPLHF. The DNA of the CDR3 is TGTGCCAGCAGCCCGCGGCTGGCCAGGGATTCACCCCTCCACTTT.

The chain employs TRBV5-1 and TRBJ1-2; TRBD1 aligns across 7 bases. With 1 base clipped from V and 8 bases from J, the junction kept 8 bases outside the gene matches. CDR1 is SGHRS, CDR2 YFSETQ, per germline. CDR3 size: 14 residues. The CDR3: CASSLTPGGSGYTF. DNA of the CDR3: TGCGCCAGCAGCTTGACCCCAGGGGGGTCGGGCTACACCTTC.